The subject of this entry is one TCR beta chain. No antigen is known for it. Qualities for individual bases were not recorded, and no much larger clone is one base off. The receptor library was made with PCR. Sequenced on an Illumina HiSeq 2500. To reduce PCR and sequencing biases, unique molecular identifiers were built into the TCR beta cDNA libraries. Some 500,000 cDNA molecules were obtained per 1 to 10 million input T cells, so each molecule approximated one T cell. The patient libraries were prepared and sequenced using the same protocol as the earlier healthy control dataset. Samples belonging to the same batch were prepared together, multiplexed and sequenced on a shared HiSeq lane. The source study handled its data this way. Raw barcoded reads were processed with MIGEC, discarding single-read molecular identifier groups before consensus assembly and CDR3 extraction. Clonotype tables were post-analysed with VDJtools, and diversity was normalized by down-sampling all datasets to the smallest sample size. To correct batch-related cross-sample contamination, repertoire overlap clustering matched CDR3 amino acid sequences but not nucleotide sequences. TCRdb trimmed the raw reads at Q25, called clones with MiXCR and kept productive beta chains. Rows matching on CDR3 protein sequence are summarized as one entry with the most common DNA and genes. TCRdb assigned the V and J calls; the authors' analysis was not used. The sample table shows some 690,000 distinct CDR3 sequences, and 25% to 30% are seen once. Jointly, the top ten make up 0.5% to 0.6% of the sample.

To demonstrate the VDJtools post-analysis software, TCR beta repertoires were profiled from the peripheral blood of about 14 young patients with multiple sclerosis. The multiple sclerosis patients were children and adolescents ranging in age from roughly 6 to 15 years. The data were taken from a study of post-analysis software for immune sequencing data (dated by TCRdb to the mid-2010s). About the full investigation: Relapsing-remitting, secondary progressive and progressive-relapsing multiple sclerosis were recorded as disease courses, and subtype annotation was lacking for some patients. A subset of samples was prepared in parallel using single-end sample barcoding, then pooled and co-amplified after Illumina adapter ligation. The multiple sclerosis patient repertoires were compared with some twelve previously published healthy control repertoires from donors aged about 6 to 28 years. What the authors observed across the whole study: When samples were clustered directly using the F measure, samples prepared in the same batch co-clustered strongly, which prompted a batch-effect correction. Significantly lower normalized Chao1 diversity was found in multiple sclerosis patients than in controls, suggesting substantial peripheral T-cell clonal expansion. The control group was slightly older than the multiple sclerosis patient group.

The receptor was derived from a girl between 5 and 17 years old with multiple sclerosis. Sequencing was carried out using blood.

Here is the DNA: TGTGCCAGCAGCTACGTTGGCGGCCTCTCCTACAATGAGCAGTTCTTC. Its translation is CASSYVGGLSYNEQFF. The rearranged segments are TRBV7-2 and TRBJ2-1; the D gene cannot be named for sure. Between the V and J ends, shortened by 4 bases and 0 bases respectively, the junction contains 13 bases. Measured from the cysteine to the phenylalanine, the CDR3 is 16 residues long. Solely the CDR3 DNA is kept, with 48 bases framed from the first base. CDR1 and CDR2 are read off the germline V gene as SGHTA and FQGNSA.